The 32 T cell receptor beta chains listed next were all sequenced from one sample in a study of blood T cell repertoires in COVID-19. Measured with immunoSEQ multiplex PCR; TCRdb has only the in-frame clones, and not every one. Found here are roughly 110,000 clones, 70% to 90% of them singletons; the top ten hold 1.1% to 1.5%. The source material was peripheral blood. These receptor sequences come from a man aged 40-55 years with acute or convalescent COVID-19.

This clone was counted once. The rearrangement joins TRBV29-1 to TRBJ1-3; weak D call: TRBD1 (6 bases). Trimming left V 7 bases short and J 2 bases short, with 18 bases between. Germline loops: CDR1 SQVTM, CDR2 ANQGSEA. This CDR3 is built from 15 residues. The DNA of the CDR3 is TGCAGCGCTCGACTCTCGAGGGGGACTGGAAACACCATATATTTT. As protein: CSARLSRGTGNTIYF.

The V call is TRBV9, the J call TRBJ2-2, with D perhaps TRBD2 (5 bases). V was pared by 0 bases and J by 7 bases, with 13 bases between. This CDR3 has 15 residues. Per the germline V gene, CDR1 is SGDLS and CDR2 is YYNGEE. DNA of the CDR3: TGTGCCAGCAGCGTAGGGAGCGGCTCGAACGGGGAGCTGTTTTTT. As protein: CASSVGSGSNGELFF.

The V call is TRBV4-2, the J call TRBJ2-2; 8 positions agree with TRBD1. In germline, CDR1 is LGHNA, CDR2 YNFKEQ. After removal of 4 bases from V and 1 base from J, the junction contained 5 bases not matched to a gene. This CDR3 contains 16 residues. In nucleotides, the CDR3 is TGTGCCAGCAGCCCTTACACAGGGGGGAACACCGGGGAGCTGTTTTTT. It is translated as CASSPYTGGNTGELFF.

The chain recombines TRBV4-2 with TRBJ2-1; 10 positions agree with TRBD2. CDR1 and CDR2 from the germline V gene are LGHNA and YNFKEQ. J lost 7 bases, V lost 3 bases, and 6 bases had no gene match. There are 15 residues in the CDR3. The CDR3 DNA reads as TGTGCCAGCAGCCACCTTAGCGGGGGGCGGAATGAGCAGTTCTTC. This translates into CASSHLSGGRNEQFF.

This clone came up once. The chain is built from TRBV11-2 and TRBJ2-1; TRBD2 agrees at 8 bases. The V gene end was trimmed by 1 base and the J gene end by 9 bases; junction bases not matched to a gene: 11. From germline, CDR1 is SGHAT and CDR2 FQNNGV. This CDR3 is 16 amino acids long. In DNA form, the CDR3 reads TGTGCCAGCAGCTTAGTTCTAGCGGGCCTTGCTGCTGAGCAGTTCTTC. This encodes CASSLVLAGLAAEQFF.

This chain uses TRBV5-5 with TRBJ2-5; a weak D match, TRBD1 (5 bases). Germline CDR1 SGHKS, CDR2 YYEKEE (reference sequence). The CDR3 consists of 13 residues. V gave up 2 bases and J gave up 5 bases, with 10 bases separating them. CDR3 protein: CASSLPSGETQYF. CDR3 DNA: TGTGCCAGCAGCTTACCTTCAGGGGAGACCCAGTACTTC.

The chain carries TRBV5-6 and TRBJ2-1, with a possible D match to TRBD2 (6 bases). Trimming removed 3 bases at V and 9 bases at J, with 13 bases between. The CDR3 is 13 amino acids. Germline-derived CDR1 and CDR2 are SGHDT and YYEEEE. The CDR3 loop is CASSWAGSLEQFF. CDR3 coding DNA: TGTGCCAGCAGCTGGGCGGGATCTCTTGAGCAGTTCTTC.

V usage is TRBV9 and J usage is TRBJ2-5, with 9 bases aligning to TRBD1. The length of the CDR3 is 14 residues. The V and J ends lost 0 bases and 5 bases, in that order; junction bases with no gene match: 2. Germline CDR1 reads SGDLS; CDR2 reads YYNGEE. The CDR3 here is CASSVGTGAETQYF. CDR3 bases: TGTGCCAGCAGCGTAGGGACAGGGGCGGAGACCCAGTACTTC.

The V call is TRBV11-2, the J call TRBJ2-7, with 11 bases aligning to TRBD2. CDR3 size: 14 residues. CDR1 and CDR2 (germline): SGHAT, FQNNGV. V shed 2 bases, J shed 7 bases, and the junction held 4 bases outside the gene matches. The CDR3: CASSLLAGGGEQYF. The CDR3 DNA follows: TGTGCCAGCAGCTTACTAGCGGGAGGTGGGGAGCAGTACTTC.

The genes are TRBV7-2 and TRBJ1-5; 8 nucleotides agree with TRBD1. This CDR3 contains 14 residues. Trimming at V came to 5 bases and at J to 4 bases, leaving 4 bases not matched to a gene. Germline V gives CDR1 SGHTA, CDR2 FQGNSA. CDR3 protein: CASSDGQGNQPQHF. The CDR3 DNA follows: TGTGCCAGCAGCGACGGACAGGGTAATCAGCCCCAGCATTTT.

This clone occurred once. The chain combines TRBV28 with TRBJ2-3, with TRBD1 as a possible D gene (6 bases). Germline-derived CDR1 and CDR2 are MDHEN and SYDVKM. The CDR3 is 15 amino acids. Trimming removed 6 bases at V and 3 bases at J, with 16 bases between. Here the CDR3 reads CASSPRGGGTDTQYF. CDR3 coding DNA: TGTGCCAGCAGCCCCCGAGGGGGTGGGACAGATACGCAGTATTTT.

The rearrangement joins TRBV3-1 (or the pseudogene TRBV3-2) to TRBJ1-6; maybe TRBD1 (5 bases). V dropped 1 base and J dropped 6 bases, with 10 bases sitting between them. The CDR3 length is 15 residues. Germline V gene data show CDR1 as LGHDT and CDR2 as YNNKEL (reference sequence). This CDR3 is CASSQVQGINSPLHF. The CDR3, as DNA: TGTGCCAGCAGCCAAGTGCAGGGCATTAATTCACCCCTCCACTTT.

The chain joins TRBV7-6 to TRBJ2-5; maybe TRBD1 (6 bases). The CDR3 has 13 amino acids. Germline V CDR1 and CDR2: SGHVS, FNYEAQ. Trimming removed 6 bases from V and 2 bases from J, with 10 bases in between. The CDR3, as DNA: TGTGCCAGCAGTTCCGGACAGCAAGAGACCCAGTACTTC. Protein product: CASSSGQQETQYF.

The genes are TRBV6-4 and TRBJ1-4; D uncertain. The V end lost 4 bases, the J end lost 2 bases, and 8 bases lay between the germline ends. Germline V gene sequence: CDR1 MRHNA, CDR2 SNTAGT. This CDR3 has 14 residues. The CDR3 coding sequence is TGTGCCAGCAGTGTAACCGCGACTAATGAAAAACTGTTTTTT. As protein: CASSVTATNEKLFF.

V is TRBV7-9 and J is TRBJ2-7; no clear D. There are 14 residues in the CDR3. Trimming removed 1 base at V and 0 bases at J, with 7 bases between. CDR1 is SEHNR, CDR2 FQNEAQ, per germline (reference sequence). CDR3 coding DNA: TGTGCCAGCAGCTTAGAACAGAGCTCCTACGAGCAGTACTTC. Translating gives CASSLEQSSYEQYF.

This clone was seen more than once but under ten times. V and J are TRBV5-1 and TRBJ2-7; D is ambiguous. Germline-derived CDR1 and CDR2 are SGHRS and YFSETQ. Trimming shortened V by 3 bases and J by 1 base, and 26 bases separated the two germline ends. CDR3 size: 19 residues. The DNA for the CDR3 is TGCGCCAGCAGCTCCCTCTATGAACCTCCCGGAGTATCATCCTACGAGCAGTACTTC. The encoded protein is CASSSLYEPPGVSSYEQYF.

This chain connects TRBV7-9 to TRBJ2-3, with D possibly being TRBD2 (5 bases). Trimming left V 5 bases short and J 0 bases short, with 9 bases between. The CDR3 is made up of 14 amino acids. The germline CDR1 and CDR2 sequences are SEHNR and FQNEAQ (reference sequence). The CDR3 region is CASSRGSSTDTQYF. The CDR3 nucleotides read TGTGCCAGCAGCCGGGGTTCTAGCACAGATACGCAGTATTTT.

V is TRBV15 and J is TRBJ2-1, with TRBD2 matching over 8 bases. The CDR3 loop spans 17 amino acids. From germline, CDR1 is LNHNV and CDR2 YYDKDF (reference sequence). V shed 1 base and J 0 bases; nucleotides not matched to a gene: 5. CDR3 sequence: CATSRGGRSSSYNEQFF. CDR3 DNA: TGTGCCACCAGCAGAGGCGGGAGGAGCAGCTCCTACAATGAGCAGTTCTTC.

The chain has TRBV28 and TRBJ1-1, with D perhaps matching TRBD1 (5 bases). This CDR3 is 15 amino acids long. Between the trimmed V and J ends, which lost 7 bases and 1 base, there was a span of 16 bases. Germline V gene sequence: CDR1 MDHEN, CDR2 SYDVKM. The CDR3 reads CASTPAGFRNTEAFF. CDR3 bases: TGTGCCAGCACACCAGCAGGGTTCAGGAACACTGAAGCTTTCTTT.

The chain has TRBV12-3 or TRBV12-4 and TRBJ1-1; the D gene is possibly TRBD1 (5 bases). The V end lost 3 bases, the J end lost 3 bases, and 8 bases lay between the germline ends. This CDR3 is built from 13 residues. CDR3 sequence reads: CASSFREDTEAFF. In DNA form, the CDR3 reads TGTGCCAGCAGTTTCAGGGAGGACACTGAAGCTTTCTTT.

Concerning this clone: At one of its ends the junction is not consistent with the germline gene, which may arise from a read error. V usage is TRBV18 and J usage is TRBJ1-2, with 7 bases fitting TRBD1. From germline, CDR1 is KGHSH and CDR2 LQKENI. This CDR3 is 13 amino acids long. The CDR3 DNA is TGTGCCAGCTCCCACGGGACAGTCTATGACTACACCTTC. It translates to CASSHGTVYDYTF.

The CDR3, as DNA: TGTGCCACCAGCAGAGGAGAGAGTGAGCAGTTCTTC. Amino acids: CATSRGESEQFF. The chain links TRBV15 to TRBJ2-1; D is undetermined. Germline V gives CDR1 LNHNV, CDR2 YYDKDF (reference sequence). Trimming cost V 1 base and J 9 bases, with 7 bases left between them. CDR3 length: 12 residues.

V and J are TRBV5-1 and TRBJ1-1, with D maybe TRBD1 (6 bases). V was shortened by 0 bases and J by 0 bases, with 12 bases between the two germline ends. Germline CDR1 and CDR2: SGHRS and YFSETQ. This CDR3 region has 16 residues. CDR3 DNA: TGCGCCAGCAGCTTGGGCAGGGGCTCCCTGAACACTGAAGCTTTCTTT. Translated: CASSLGRGSLNTEAFF.

In its sample, this clone was seen once. The J gene is TRBJ1-6, the V gene TRBV7-2; possible D gene TRBD1, 6 bases. V lost 1 base and J lost 0, with 13 bases in between. The CDR3 length is 18 residues. Germline lookup yields CDR1 SGHTA and CDR2 FQGNSA. Written as DNA, the CDR3 is TGTGCCAGCAGCTTAGACCGTACAGGGAACTCCTATAATTCACCCCTCCACTTT. Amino acids: CASSLDRTGNSYNSPLHF.

The chain is built from TRBV29-1 and TRBJ2-5, with D maybe TRBD1 (6 bases). V lost 5 bases to trimming and J lost 5 bases, with 12 bases between them. This CDR3 is 12 amino acids long. Per the germline V gene, CDR1 is SQVTM and CDR2 is ANQGSEA. The CDR3 protein is CSVLQGTETQYF. The CDR3 DNA reads TGCAGCGTTCTACAGGGTACCGAGACCCAGTACTTC.

The chain recombines TRBV7-2 with TRBJ2-5, with 10 bases fitting TRBD2. Trimming took 1 base from V and 4 from J; bases not matched to a gene: 6. There are 16 residues in the CDR3. Germline values: CDR1 SGHTA, CDR2 FQGNSA. CDR3 sequence reads: CASSLGLAGIGETQYF. The CDR3 coding sequence is TGTGCCAGCAGCTTAGGACTAGCGGGTATAGGAGAGACCCAGTACTTC.

This clone was counted a single time. The CDR3: CASSMEGVGLAGEGAQFF. CDR3 DNA: TGTGCCAGTAGTATGGAAGGGGTGGGACTAGCGGGAGAAGGGGCGCAGTTCTTC. This chain joins TRBV19 and TRBJ2-1, with 14 positions matching TRBD2. Trimming removed 3 bases from V and 12 bases from J; junction bases left unmatched: 16. Germline V gene data show CDR1 as LNHDA and CDR2 as SQIVND (reference sequence). The CDR3 has 18 residues. The whole variable domain, remainder taken from reference TRBV19 and TRBJ2-1, is DGGITQSPKYLFRKEGQNVTLSCEQNLNHDAMYWYRQDPGQGLRLIYYSQIVNDFQKGDIAEGYSVSREKKESFPLTVTSAQKNPTAFYLCASSMEGVGLAGEGAQFFGPGTRLTVL.

This clone was found a few times. This chain connects TRBV19 to TRBJ2-1; 12 bases are shared with TRBD2. This CDR3 region has 15 residues. V shed 5 bases, J shed 10 bases, and the junction held 9 bases outside the gene matches. Germline V gene data show CDR1 as LNHDA and CDR2 as SQIVND (reference sequence). The CDR3 coding sequence is TGTGCCAGTAGTCTCGGGACTAGCGGGCCAGGGGAGCAGTTCTTC. This translates into CASSLGTSGPGEQFF.

The chain employs TRBV6-4 and TRBJ1-2, with 9 positions matching TRBD1. Germline assignment: CDR1 MRHNA and CDR2 SNTAGT. The CDR3 length is 13 residues. After removal of 6 bases from V and 8 bases from J, the junction contained 7 bases not matched to a gene. CDR3 DNA sequence: TGTGCCAGCAGGGGTCCGGGACAGGGCGGCTACACCTTC. Amino acid sequence: CASRGPGQGGYTF.

This sequence joins TRBV2 and TRBJ1-2; D might be TRBD1 (6 bases). Germline assignment: CDR1 SNHLY and CDR2 FYNNEI. Trimming cost V 4 bases and J 2 bases, with 8 bases left between them. CDR3 length: 13 amino acids. The CDR3 loop is CASSGDMNYGYTF. CDR3 DNA: TGTGCCAGCAGTGGGGACATGAACTATGGCTACACCTTC. The full variable domain, with the rest looked up from reference TRBV2 and TRBJ1-2, is EPEVTQTPSHQVTQMGQEVILRCVPISNHLYFYWYRQILGQKVEFLVSFYNNEISEKSEIFDDQFSVERPDGSNFTLKIRSTKLEDSAMYFCASSGDMNYGYTFGSGTRLTVV.

The chain couples TRBV18 to TRBJ1-6; D ambiguous. The CDR3 is made up of 16 amino acids. Germline loops: CDR1 KGHSH, CDR2 LQKENI. Deletions cut 3 bases from V and 0 bases from J, with 9 bases between. This CDR3 is CASSPGGSSYNSPLHF. In DNA, the CDR3 is TGTGCCAGCTCACCGGGAGGGAGCTCCTATAATTCACCCCTCCACTTT.

The rearrangement uses TRBV27 and TRBJ1-5; possibly TRBD1 for D (5 bases). This CDR3 has 13 residues. Germline-derived CDR1 and CDR2 are MNHEY and SMNVEV (reference sequence). Trimming took off 5 bases at V and 4 bases at J, with 9 bases between the two ends. The chain's CDR3 is CASSLRVNQPQHF. The CDR3 coding sequence is TGTGCCAGCAGTCTCAGGGTAAATCAGCCCCAGCATTTT.